This TCR beta chain originates from a study of blood T cell repertoires in COVID-19. Original processing methods: Estimates of nucleated cell counts were drawn from the amplification of reference gene primers. Data came from immunoSEQ multiplex PCR; TCRdb stores just in-frame clones and leaves some out. The DNA was the basis for D and trimming; V, J and clone size are from that table. The table records fewer than 250,000 clones, 88% of them present only once. V was cut by 2 bases and J by 7 bases, with 21 bases left in between. CDR3 size: 18 residues. In germline, CDR1 is MNHNS, CDR2 SASEGT. This clonotype was obtained from a human donor in a cohort sampled during active COVID-19. Sequencing input: peripheral blood. V usage is TRBV6-1 and J usage is TRBJ1-6; D is possibly TRBD1 (6 bases). The CDR3 DNA reads as TGTGCCAGCAGTGAATATGGGGGCGGTGGAAGACCAAATTCACCCCTCCACTTT. Translating it yields CASSEYGGGGRPNSPLHF.